This T cell receptor beta chain was recovered during a study of vaccination and CD4 T cells after COVID-19. Sequence data for DNA of cultured CD4+ T cells were generated by the Oncomine TCR Beta short-read assay. TCRdb reprocessed the PCR reads with MiXCR, giving one entry per CDR3 protein. The data hold 9,000 to 15,000 distinct CDR3 sequences, with around half observed a single time. The CDR3 consists of 14 residues. Documented treatment: approximately 10-day PBMC culture with coronavirus spike peptide pools or control peptides (ViraFEST assay). Every positive PCR date fell between March and December 2020, earlier than the US Alpha, Beta and Delta variants. Following culture for around 10 days, CD4+ T cells were isolated by negative selection. This clonotype was seen only a few times. What it recognizes is unknown.

This chain uses TRBV21-1 with TRBJ2-7. TRBV21-1 is a known pseudogene. Input material: CD4+ T cells from blood, cultured in vitro. The clonotype comes from a human donor who had recovered from COVID-19. CDR3 sequence (DNA): TGTGCCAGCAGCAACGGGTCAAGGTGGGACGAGCAGTACTTC. It codes for CASSNGSRWDEQYF.